This record covers a single T cell receptor (beta chain). The data derive from a study of cytomegalovirus exposure and HLA in healthy donors. The PCR made use of 60 Vbeta and 13 Jbeta primers. TCRdb keeps only in-frame clones here, not all; method: immunoSEQ multiplex PCR. The data show around 160,000 clones, with around three quarters seen just once and around 6.7% held by the top ten. After removal of 10 bases from V and 4 bases from J, the junction contained 9 bases not matched to a gene. The CDR3 length is 13 residues. Germline V gene data show CDR1 as MDHEN and CDR2 as SYDVKM. The TCR comes from a woman in her forties in good health and CMV-seropositive. Sequencing was done on a sample of PBMCs. The chain uses TRBV28 and TRBJ2-5, with 7 bases identical to TRBD2. The CDR3 bases are TGTGCCACCTCCCGCGGGGGACGAGAGACCCAGTACTTC. It codes for CATSRGGRETQYF. The variable domain in full, completed from reference TRBV28 and TRBJ2-5, reads DVKVTQSSRYLVKRTGEKVFLECVQDMDHENMFWYRQDPGLGLRLIYFSYDVKMKEKGDIPEGYSVSREKKERFSLILESASTNQTSMYLCATSRGGRETQYFGPGTRLLVL.